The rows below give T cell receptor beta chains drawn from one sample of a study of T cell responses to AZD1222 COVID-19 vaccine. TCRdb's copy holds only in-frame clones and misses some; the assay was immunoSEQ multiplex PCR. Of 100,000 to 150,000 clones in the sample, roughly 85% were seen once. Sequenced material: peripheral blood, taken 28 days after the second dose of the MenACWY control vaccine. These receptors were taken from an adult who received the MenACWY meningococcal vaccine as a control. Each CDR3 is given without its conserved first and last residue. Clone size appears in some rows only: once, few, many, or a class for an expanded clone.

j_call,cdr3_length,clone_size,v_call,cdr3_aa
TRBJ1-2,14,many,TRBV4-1,ASSQAWPEGSYGYT
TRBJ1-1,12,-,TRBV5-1,ASSPDGWNTEAF
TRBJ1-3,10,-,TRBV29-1,SVVISGNTIY
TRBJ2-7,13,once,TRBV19,ASSGRDRGDYEQY
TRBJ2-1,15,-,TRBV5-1,ASSLGLAGEVPDEQF
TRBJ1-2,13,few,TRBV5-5,ASSPGARLDYGYT
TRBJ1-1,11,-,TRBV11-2,ASSLILYVEAF
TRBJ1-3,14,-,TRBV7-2,ASRGGGEVAGNTIY
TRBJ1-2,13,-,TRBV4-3,ASSHGTGVNYGYT
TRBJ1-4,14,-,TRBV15,ATSRPTGITNEKLF
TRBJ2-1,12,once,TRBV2,ASSVRQGLREQF
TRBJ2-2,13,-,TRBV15,ATSRDDPKYGELF
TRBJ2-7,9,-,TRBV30,AWTDTYEQY
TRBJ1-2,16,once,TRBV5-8,ASSFPSVQRGPNYGYT
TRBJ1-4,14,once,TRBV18,ASSPGQGATNEKLF
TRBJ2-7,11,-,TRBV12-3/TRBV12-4,ASSNGPRREQY
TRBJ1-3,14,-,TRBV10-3,AISPFMGRSGNTIY
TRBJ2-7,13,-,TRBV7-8,ASSLGLAGVYEQY
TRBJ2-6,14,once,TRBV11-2,ASSDWGGPGANVLT
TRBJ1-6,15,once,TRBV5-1,ASSLTVGTGDNSPLH
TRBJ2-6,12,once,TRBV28,ASKSGGGANVLT
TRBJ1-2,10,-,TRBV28,ASRGAGYGYT
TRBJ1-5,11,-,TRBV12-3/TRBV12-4,ASSYLGGQPQH
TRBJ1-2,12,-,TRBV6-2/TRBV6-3,ASSRTGPNYGYT
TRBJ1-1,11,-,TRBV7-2,ASSMGPSSVAF
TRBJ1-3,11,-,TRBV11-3,ASSTGSGNTIY
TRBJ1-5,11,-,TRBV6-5,ASCRGLGQPQH
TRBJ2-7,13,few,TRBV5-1,ASSLGRGHGYEQY
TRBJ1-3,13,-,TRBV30,AWSVRGASGNTIY
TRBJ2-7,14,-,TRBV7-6,ASSEMASGRIHEQY
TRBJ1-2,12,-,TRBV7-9,ASSLASSSYGYT
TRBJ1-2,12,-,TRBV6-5,ASSYGRTAYGYT
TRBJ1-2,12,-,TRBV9,ASSVGGTFYGYT
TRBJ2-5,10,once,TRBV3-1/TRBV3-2,ASSQSPETQY
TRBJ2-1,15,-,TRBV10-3,AISESRTLANYNEQF
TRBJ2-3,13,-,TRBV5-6,ASSSHQGARDTQY
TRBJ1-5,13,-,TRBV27,ASSLSGYQGQPQH
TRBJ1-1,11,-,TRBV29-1,SVEKGSNTEAF
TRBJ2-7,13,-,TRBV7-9,ASSLNRGAEAEQY
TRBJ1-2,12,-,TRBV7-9,ASSTSDGGDGYT
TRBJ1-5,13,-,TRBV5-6,ASSLAGWGNQPQH
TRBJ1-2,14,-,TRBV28,ASRSLLGYTNYGYT
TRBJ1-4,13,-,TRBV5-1,ASSLSGVANEKLF
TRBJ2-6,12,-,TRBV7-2,ASSVMGGANVLT
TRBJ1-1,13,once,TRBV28,ASSPGQGLLAEAF
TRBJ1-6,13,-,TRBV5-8,ASSLSGSYNSPLH
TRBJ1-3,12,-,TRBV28,ASSKQGARNTIY
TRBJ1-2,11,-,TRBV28,ASSRGVNYGYT
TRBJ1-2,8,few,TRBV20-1,SARDPYYT